This TCR beta chain stems from a study of blood T cell repertoires in COVID-19. Study summary: Sources were T cells, B-cell-depleted T cells, or PBMCs; the material itself was cDNA or gDNA.

Some clones are missing from TCRdb's copy, which holds only in-frame ones; the method was immunoSEQ multiplex PCR. The sample comprises under 25,000 clones, around nine tenths of which are singletons, and about 10% rests with the top ten. Germline CDR1 is SGHTA and CDR2 is FQGNSA. The CDR3 consists of 15 residues. J was trimmed by 5 bases and V by 5 bases; bases with no gene match: 7. Sequencing input: peripheral blood. The sequence came from a human donor in a cohort sampled during active COVID-19. The donor label of this sample is uncertain. V gene TRBV7-2 combines with J gene TRBJ2-2, with 8 bases lining up with TRBD2. Here the CDR3 DNA reads TGTGCCAGCAGCCCAAGGACTAGCTTGACCGGGGAGCTGTTTTTT. Translating gives CASSPRTSLTGELFF.